Listed below are T cell receptor beta chains from one sample, sequenced in a study of blood T cell repertoires in COVID-19. The assay was immunoSEQ multiplex PCR, and TCRdb's table has in-frame clones only and misses some. The sample has 400,000 or so clones, 90% seen once. Specimen: PBMCs or T cells enriched from blood (not recorded which). The receptors were sampled from a man younger than 30 who had recovered from COVID-19. Each CDR3 is given with its conserved first and last residue.

v_gene	j_gene	len	CDR3aa
TRBV5-1	TRBJ1-4	15	CASSDKQGMGEKLFF
TRBV28	TRBJ1-2	16	CASSRLTGGRWYGYTF
TRBV7-9	TRBJ2-7	14	CASSLANRGYEQYF
TRBV28	TRBJ1-4	18	CASIKTVLRFATNEKLFF
TRBV6-5	TRBJ1-3	14	CAVGTGGGGNTIYF
TRBV3-1/TRBV3-2	TRBJ2-3	15	CASSPRRGRTDTQYF
TRBV29-1	TRBJ1-1	14	CSVEGRQGNTEAFF
TRBV18	TRBJ1-6	14	CASSLTEKGSPLHF
TRBV12-5	TRBJ1-1	13	CASGHGTGTEAFF
TRBV12-5	TRBJ1-5	16	CASAGDRVRFGQPQHF
TRBV7-8	TRBJ2-5	15	CASSLVLGGQETQYF
TRBV4-1	TRBJ1-1	15	CASSQDGFPDSEAFF
TRBV28	TRBJ1-3	13	CASSLVGGNTIYF
TRBV6-5	TRBJ1-1	13	CASRTGRDTEAFF
TRBV11-3	TRBJ2-1	16	CASSLESSGSYNEQFF
TRBV29-1	TRBJ2-5	12	CSVAGGEETQYF
TRBV5-1	TRBJ1-1	16	CASSLGQGHMNTEAFF
TRBV7-9	TRBJ1-5	15	CASSQEGTWNQPQHF
TRBV28	TRBJ2-1	15	CASSLGSGSGDEQFF
TRBV9	TRBJ1-3	16	CASSVGPGGAGNTIYF
TRBV2	TRBJ1-1	13	CASSDQMNTEAFF
TRBV14	TRBJ1-1	13	CASSQQTGGEAFF
TRBV7-3	TRBJ1-1	13	CASSPGGDTEAFF
TRBV6-5	TRBJ1-2	15	CASSRKAGDSYGYTF
TRBV4-2	TRBJ2-7	17	CASSQTTGTGRTYEQYF
TRBV7-9	TRBJ1-5	15	CASSLAGGSSQPQHF
TRBV19	TRBJ1-1	14	CASSIGGGDPEAFF
TRBV10-3	TRBJ2-2	18	CAISESLVVAGVSGELFF
TRBV5-4	TRBJ1-5	14	CASSLGGGNQPQHF
TRBV3-1/TRBV3-2	TRBJ1-3	13	CASSPFSGNTIYF
TRBV19	TRBJ1-5	12	CASLNVRGSQHF
TRBV3-1/TRBV3-2	TRBJ2-1	11	CASSHQTGFIF
TRBV7-9	TRBJ1-6	13	CATARANNSPLHF
TRBV24-1	TRBJ1-5	14	CAARTRGGNQPQHF